What follows are 7 T cell receptor beta chains derived from one specimen sequenced in a study of graft-versus-host responses after intestinal transplantation (dated by TCRdb to 2020 to 2022). The method was the immunoSEQ multiplex PCR assay. The immuneACCESS repertoire file appears here via TCRdb, limited to in-frame rearrangements. These files lack a portion of the clones; in checked studies, under half of the deficit traces to unresolved V genes, and the cause of the others is not known. Here the sample has several thousand clones; 27% occur a single time. The top ten clonotypes cover 5% of the sample. The time point label here, explained by the study, means: cells obtained before transplantation from donor or recipient. In mixed lymphocyte reactions, approximately 200,000 CFSE-labeled pre-transplant responders were plated with approximately 200,000 irradiated violet-dye-labeled stimulators and cultured for around 6 days.

The sequenced sample was alloreactive CD8+ T cells from a mixed lymphocyte reaction culture, obtained before transplantation. The cell subset or site label, read with the paper, signifies: CFSE-low proliferating T cells sorted from roughly 6-day pre-transplant mixed lymphocyte reaction (GvH or HvG direction). The receptors originated from a human patient who was an organ donor for intestinal transplantation.

Comments on this clone: A single base is all that separates this from a far larger clone, so a read error is likely. The V and J genes are TRBV7-9 and TRBJ2-7, with D possibly being TRBD2 (6 bases). Looked up from germline, CDR1 is SEHNR and CDR2 is FQNEAQ (reference sequence). The CDR3 spans 14 residues. The V end was cut by 4 bases, the J end by 3 bases, with 13 bases between. CDR3 amino acids: CASSCSGLVYEQYF. The CDR3 region has the DNA TGTGCCAGCAGCTGCAGCGGGCTCGTCTACGAGCAGTACTTC.

This clone appeared once. A much bigger clone sits one base away, suggesting this may be a read error. The rearrangement links TRBV11-2 to TRBJ2-3; 7 nucleotides agree with TRBD2. The CDR3 consists of 15 residues. J gave up 8 bases and V 1 base, and 9 bases lay outside the gene matches. The germline V gene has CDR1 SGHAT and CDR2 FQNNGV. This CDR3 reads CASSLASGGDFTQYF. The CDR3 region has the DNA TGTGCCAGCAGCTTAGCTAGCGGAGGGGATTTTACGCAGTATTTT.

This clone was seen a few times. V is TRBV27 and J is TRBJ1-1; 7 bases are shared with TRBD1. Per the germline V gene, CDR1 is MNHEY and CDR2 is SMNVEV (reference sequence). This CDR3 region has 12 residues. V lost 5 bases and J lost 4; bases outside the gene matches: 1. CDR3 DNA sequence: TGTGCCAGCAGTCCAGGGGGCACTGAAGCTTTCTTT. Amino acid sequence: CASSPGGTEAFF.

This clone has just a few counts. The V gene is TRBV4-3, the J gene TRBJ1-4, with 9 bases matching TRBD1. V lost 0 bases to trimming and J lost 4 bases; unmatched junction nucleotides: 3. CDR3 length equals 16 residues. Germline loops: CDR1 LGHNA, CDR2 YSLEER. The chain's CDR3 is CASSQDPTGGNEKLFF. CDR3 DNA sequence: TGCGCCAGCAGCCAAGACCCGACAGGGGGTAATGAAAAACTGTTTTTT.

The chain combines TRBV5-4 with TRBJ2-7, with 11 bases fitting TRBD2. The CDR3 extends over 13 amino acids. The ends lost 3 bases at V and 6 bases at J; junction bases unmatched: 2. Germline-derived CDR1 and CDR2 are SGHNT and YYREEE (reference sequence). For the CDR3, the DNA is TGTGCCAGCAGCTCCGGACTAGCGGGCGAGCAGTACTTC. Protein sequence: CASSSGLAGEQYF.

V gene TRBV6-6 combines with J gene TRBJ2-1; a possible D gene is TRBD2 (5 bases). V was clipped by 5 bases and J by 4 bases, with 15 bases between them. CDR3 length: 15 amino acids. In germline, CDR1 is MNHNY, CDR2 SVGAGI (reference sequence). In DNA, the CDR3 is TGTGCCAGCAGTCAGTACCACGGGGATTACAATGAGCAGTTCTTC. This sequence encodes CASSQYHGDYNEQFF.

The J gene is TRBJ2-2, the V gene TRBV6-6; D not certain. V lost 2 bases and J lost 0, with 7 bases in between. This CDR3 contains 15 residues. Germline V CDR1 and CDR2: MNHNY, SVGAGI (reference sequence). This chain's CDR3 is CASSYAPSNTGELFF. The DNA of the CDR3 is TGTGCCAGCAGTTACGCCCCATCGAACACCGGGGAGCTGTTTTTT.